The 14 T cell receptor beta chains below were found in one sample sequenced in a study of T cell clonality in common variable immunodeficiency. Measured with immunoSEQ multiplex PCR; TCRdb has only the in-frame clones, and not every one. The data list 21,000 or so clones, none observed once; around 2.5% falls to the top ten. Study outcomes and limitations: In common variable immunodeficiency, TCR beta chains reportedly carried fewer deletions and N-nucleotide insertions.

Which antigens these TCRs recognize remains unknown. Sample: peripheral blood mononuclear cells. The receptor source for this set is a human donor with common variable immunodeficiency.

This clone was seen at least ten times. The missing CDR3 end, 3 residues past where the read stops, is filled in from the germline J gene. The rearrangement links TRBV12-3 or TRBV12-4 to TRBJ2-5, with D tentatively TRBD1 (5 bases). V was shortened by 8 bases and J by 2 bases, with 15 bases between the two germline ends. CDR3 size: 14 residues. CDR3 loop: CASGRGSGQETQYF. The DNA read from the CDR3 is TGTGCCAGCGGACGCGGTTCAGGGCAAGAGACC.

This clone came up a few times. The read falls 3 residues short of the CDR3 end, and the missing part is taken from the germline J gene. V gene TRBV5-1 combines with J gene TRBJ2-1; the match to TRBD2 covers 12 bases. The CDR3 has 18 amino acids. In germline, CDR1 is SGHRS, CDR2 YFSETQ. Trimming removed 4 bases from V and 6 bases from J; junction bases left unmatched: 14. The DNA read from the CDR3 is TGCGCCAGCAGCCCCTCCTCTAGCGGGGGGGTACAAGGCAATGAG. This translates into CASSPSSSGGVQGNE. The whole CDR3 sequence is CASSPSSSGGVQGNEQFF.

The table lists this clone with many counts. The read stops 3 residues short of the end of the CDR3; the missing end is completed from the germline J gene. This rearrangement joins TRBV29-1 to TRBJ1-2; 8 bases match TRBD1. The CDR3 runs to 11 residues. The germline V gene encodes CDR1 SQVTM and CDR2 ANQGSEA. V gave up 7 bases and J gave up 4 bases; unmatched junction bases: 2. The DNA read from the CDR3 is TGCAGCGACGACAGGGGCTATGGC. Protein: CSDDRGYG. The CDR3 in its entirety is CSDDRGYGYTF.

This clone has ten or more counts. The CDR3 end falls 3 residues outside the read, so it is completed with the germline J gene. The chain joins TRBV30 to TRBJ1-1, with D perhaps matching TRBD1 (5 bases). The CDR3 runs to 11 residues. Germline V gene lookup returns CDR1 GTSNPN and CDR2 SVGIG (reference sequence). Trimming left V 2 bases short and J 7 bases short, with 8 bases between. The CDR3 is CAWSSGIEAFF. The part of the CDR3 DNA that was read is TGTGCCTGGAGTTCAGGGATTGAA. Looking up the rest from reference TRBV30 and TRBJ1-1 gives the full variable domain: SQTIHQWPATLVQPVGSPLSLECTVEGTSNPNLYWYRQAAGRGLQLLFYSVGIGQISSEVPQNLSASRPQDRQFILSSKKLLLSDSGFYLCAWSSGIEAFFGQGTRLTVV.

This clone has ten or more counts. The CDR3 extends 3 residues past the end of the read, so its final part is completed from the germline J gene. The rearrangement uses TRBV7-6 and TRBJ2-1; 12 bases are shared with TRBD2. V trimming: 5 bases; J trimming: 0 bases; junction bases outside the gene matches: 8. CDR1 SGHVS and CDR2 FNYEAQ come from the germline V gene. This CDR3 has 18 residues. CDR3 sequence reads: CASSVGLAGLSSYNEQFF. The sequenced part of the CDR3 DNA is TGTGCCAGCAGCGTAGGACTAGCGGGATTAAGCTCCTACAATGAG. The complete variable domain, with remaining parts taken from reference TRBV7-6 and TRBJ2-1, reads GAGVSQSPRYKVTKRGQDVALRCDPISGHVSLYWYRQALGQGPEFLTYFNYEAQQDKSGLPNDRFSAERPEGSISTLTIQRTEQRDSAMYRCASSVGLAGLSSYNEQFFGPGTRLTVL.

There are many counts of this clone. The read ends 3 residues before the CDR3 terminus; that terminus is restored from the germline J gene. The rearrangement uses TRBV29-1 and TRBJ2-7; a possible D gene is TRBD2 (6 bases). Trimming pared 2 bases from V and 4 bases from J, leaving 18 bases between. CDR3 length equals 15 residues. CDR1 SQVTM and CDR2 ANQGSEA come from the germline V gene. The CDR3 bases that were read are TGCAGCGTTGAAATAAAGTCAGGAGGGTGGTACGAG. Its protein product is CSVEIKSGGWYE. The whole CDR3 sequence is CSVEIKSGGWYEQYF.

This clone was counted at least ten times. The read finishes 3 residues shy of the CDR3 end, and the germline J gene is used to complete it. The gene calls are TRBV30 and TRBJ2-3; TRBD1 aligns across 7 bases. The CDR3 loop spans 15 amino acids. Germline V gene lookup returns CDR1 GTSNPN and CDR2 SVGIG (reference sequence). J was trimmed by 4 bases and V by 0 bases; bases with no gene match: 7. The CDR3 loop reads CAWSVLGGPADTQYF. The part of the CDR3 DNA that was read is TGTGCCTGGAGTGTACTAGGGGGCCCGGCAGATACG.

This clone was picked up many times. Coverage ceases 3 residues before the CDR3 finishes, and the germline J gene fills in the end. The rearrangement links TRBV6-2 or TRBV6-3 to TRBJ2-7; no clear D. Trimming pared 5 bases from V and 1 base from J, leaving 3 bases between. Germline CDR1 is MNHEY and CDR2 is SVGEGT. This CDR3 contains 11 residues. The sequenced CDR3 bases are TGTGCCAGCAGTCCGTCCTACGAG. Its protein product is CASSPSYE. The whole CDR3 sequence is CASSPSYEQYF.

This clone was detected many times. The read comes to an end 3 residues before the CDR3 does, leaving the germline J gene to fill in the end. V gene TRBV12-5 combines with J gene TRBJ2-5; TRBD1 matches 8 bases. The CDR3 length is 15 residues. The germline V gene has CDR1 LGHNT and CDR2 FRNRAP. Losses at the gene ends were 5 bases for V and 2 bases for J; bases not matched to a gene: 7. CDR3 region: CASGLGQGGQETQYF. The CDR3 bases that were read are TGTGCTAGTGGTCTCGGACAGGGTGGGCAAGAGACC.

This clone appeared many times. Read coverage stops 3 residues before the CDR3 terminus; the germline J gene supplies the remainder. This chain links TRBV28 with TRBJ1-2; D possibly corresponds to TRBD1 (5 bases). The CDR3 is 13 amino acids. The germline gives CDR1 MDHEN, CDR2 SYDVKM. Between the trimmed V and J ends, which lost 0 bases and 4 bases, there was a span of 6 bases. CDR3 DNA (partial): TGTGCCAGCAGTTTATGGACAGCCTATGGC. Protein: CASSLWTAYG. The full-length CDR3 reads as CASSLWTAYGYTF.

This clone was found many times. The read ends 3 residues before the CDR3 terminus; that terminus is restored from the germline J gene. The V call is TRBV20-1, the J call TRBJ2-1; TRBD2 agrees at 7 bases. Germline V gene sequence: CDR1 DFQATT, CDR2 SNEGSKA (reference sequence). Trimming at V came to 2 bases and at J to 6 bases, leaving 10 bases not matched to a gene. The CDR3 is 15 amino acids. The covered CDR3 bases are TGCAGTGCTAGACCGATCCCGGGACTACGCAATGAG. It codes for CSARPIPGLRNE. The entire CDR3 protein reads CSARPIPGLRNEQFF.

This clone has a handful of counts. Partial CDR3 DNA: TGTGCCAGCAGCCTCGGGACAGGGCAAGGC. Its translation: CASSLGTGQG. The whole CDR3 is CASSLGTGQGYTF. The chain recombines TRBV6-4 with TRBJ1-2; 9 bases are a match to TRBD1. Read coverage stops 3 residues before the CDR3 terminus; the germline J gene supplies the remainder. Germline-derived CDR1 and CDR2 are MRHNA and SNTAGT. The CDR3 sequence is 13 residues long.

At least ten counts were recorded for this clone. The read is 3 residues too short to cover the CDR3 end, so that end is filled in from the germline J gene. The V and J genes are TRBV7-2 and TRBJ1-1; D is unresolved. CDR1 and CDR2 from the germline V gene are SGHTA and FQGNSA. The V end was cut by 4 bases, the J end by 1 base, with 7 bases between. This CDR3 contains 13 residues. The CDR3 region is CASSSTGNTEAFF. The sequenced part of the CDR3 DNA is TGTGCCAGCAGCTCGACGGGGAACACTGAA. Combining the CDR3 with reference TRBV7-2 and TRBJ1-1 gives the whole variable domain GAGVSQSPSNKVTEKGKDVELRCDPISGHTALYWYRQSLGQGLEFLIYFQGNSAPDKSGLPSDRFSAERTGGSVSTLTIQRTQQEDSAVYLCASSSTGNTEAFFGQGTRLTVV.

This clone was counted ten times or more. The sequenced CDR3 bases are TGTGCCAGCCGGGGACAGGGGGCGATCGGGGAG. Translation gives CASRGQGAIGE. The full-length CDR3 reads as CASRGQGAIGELFF. The chain couples TRBV19 to TRBJ2-2; 12 bases map to TRBD1. The read gets to within 3 residues of the CDR3 end, and the germline J gene fills in the rest. CDR3 length: 14 residues. Germline values: CDR1 LNHDA, CDR2 SQIVND (reference sequence). The V and J ends lost 9 bases and 7 bases, in that order; junction bases with no gene match: 6. The variable domain in full, with the rest retrieved from reference TRBV19 and TRBJ2-2, is DGGITQSPKYLFRKEGQNVTLSCEQNLNHDAMYWYRQDPGQGLRLIYYSQIVNDFQKGDIAEGYSVSREKKESFPLTVTSAQKNPTAFYLCASRGQGAIGELFFGEGSRLTVL.